The rows below give T cell receptor beta chains drawn from one sample of a study of blood T cell repertoires in COVID-19. The protocol was immunoSEQ multiplex PCR, while the TCRdb copy is restricted to in-frame clones and leaves out a portion. The table lists nearly 200,000 clones, 84% of them singletons. The sequenced sample consisted of peripheral blood. The receptors stem from a woman in her 70s with active or convalescent COVID-19. The CDR3 runs from the conserved cysteine through the conserved F or W. A D gene is named only where the DNA matches it firmly. Rows may omit the clone size; those that give it use once, few, many or a size class.

abundance: few; d_gene: TRBD2; j_gene: TRBJ2-7; v_gene: TRBV6-1; CDR3nt: TGTGCCAGCAGTGAGGGGGTGGCGGGAGGGCCCTACGAGCAGTACTTC; CDR3aa: CASSEGVAGGPYEQYF
abundance: .; d_gene: .; j_gene: TRBJ2-2; v_gene: TRBV27; CDR3nt: TGTGCCAGCAGTTCGGGATTGGAGCTGTTTTTT; CDR3aa: CASSSGLELFF
abundance: once; d_gene: TRBD1; j_gene: TRBJ1-2; v_gene: TRBV10-1; CDR3nt: TGCGCCAGCCGAGGAAGGGACAGGGGGCAAGTTTATGGCTACACCTTC; CDR3aa: CASRGRDRGQVYGYTF
abundance: .; d_gene: .; j_gene: TRBJ1-5; v_gene: TRBV7-8; CDR3nt: TGTGCCAGCAGCTTGGGGGGAGGGGATAGCAATCAGCCCCAGCATTTT; CDR3aa: CASSLGGGDSNQPQHF
abundance: .; d_gene: TRBD2; j_gene: TRBJ2-7; v_gene: TRBV4-1; CDR3nt: TGCGCCAGCAGCGTCAGCAGCGGGAGCTACGAGCAGTACTTC; CDR3aa: CASSVSSGSYEQYF
abundance: few; d_gene: TRBD2; j_gene: TRBJ2-2; v_gene: TRBV5-5; CDR3nt: TGTGCCAGCAGCTTCCGGGAGGGCACCGGGGAGCTGTTTTTT; CDR3aa: CASSFREGTGELFF
abundance: once; d_gene: TRBD2; j_gene: TRBJ2-1; v_gene: TRBV2; CDR3nt: TGTGCCAGCAGCTTAGCGGGAGTTAGTGAGCAGTTCTTC; CDR3aa: CASSLAGVSEQFF
abundance: .; d_gene: .; j_gene: TRBJ2-3; v_gene: TRBV7-6; CDR3nt: TGTGCCAGCAGCTTAGGAGTAGCGCAAAGCACAGATACGCAGTATTTT; CDR3aa: CASSLGVAQSTDTQYF
abundance: .; d_gene: TRBD1; j_gene: TRBJ1-2; v_gene: TRBV29-1; CDR3nt: TGCGGCGGAGGGGGCGAGGGCTACACCTTC; CDR3aa: CGGGGEGYTF
abundance: .; d_gene: .; j_gene: TRBJ2-6; v_gene: TRBV7-9; CDR3nt: TGTGCCAGCAGCCCGGCGGGTCGGGGCTCTGGGGCCAACGTCCTGACTTTC; CDR3aa: CASSPAGRGSGANVLTF
abundance: .; d_gene: .; j_gene: TRBJ1-1; v_gene: TRBV4-1; CDR3nt: TGCGCCAGCAGCCTGGGACAATCTAACACTGAAGCTTTCTTT; CDR3aa: CASSLGQSNTEAFF
abundance: once; d_gene: TRBD2; j_gene: TRBJ2-2; v_gene: TRBV5-1; CDR3nt: TGCGCCAGCAGCCAAACGACTAGCGCTGGGGAGCTGTTTTTT; CDR3aa: CASSQTTSAGELFF
abundance: .; d_gene: TRBD1; j_gene: TRBJ1-2; v_gene: TRBV3-1/TRBV3-2; CDR3nt: TGTGCCAGCAGCCAAGAGGTCAGGGGGAAGCCTAACTATGGCTACACCTTC; CDR3aa: CASSQEVRGKPNYGYTF
abundance: .; d_gene: .; j_gene: TRBJ1-2; v_gene: TRBV27; CDR3nt: TGTGCCAGCAGTTTTAGTAGTAACTATGGCTACACCTTC; CDR3aa: CASSFSSNYGYTF
abundance: .; d_gene: TRBD2; j_gene: TRBJ2-3; v_gene: TRBV7-9; CDR3nt: TGTGCCAGCAGCTCCGACGGGAGGGCGGGAGATACGCAGTATTTT; CDR3aa: CASSSDGRAGDTQYF
abundance: .; d_gene: TRBD1; j_gene: TRBJ1-2; v_gene: TRBV19; CDR3nt: TGTGCCAGTAGTATTAGGACAGGGGATGACTATGGCTACACCTTC; CDR3aa: CASSIRTGDDYGYTF
abundance: .; d_gene: .; j_gene: TRBJ1-1; v_gene: TRBV10-3; CDR3nt: TGTGCCATCAGGGCGGAGGGGTCGCGCACTGAAGCTTTCTTT; CDR3aa: CAIRAEGSRTEAFF
abundance: .; d_gene: .; j_gene: TRBJ2-7; v_gene: TRBV28; CDR3nt: TGTGCCAGCAGTTTCTCCGGGACTCCTCCCTACGAGCAGTACTTC; CDR3aa: CASSFSGTPPYEQYF
abundance: .; d_gene: TRBD1; j_gene: TRBJ2-3; v_gene: TRBV5-1; CDR3nt: TGCGCCAGCAGCGTCACAGGGGGTTCGGATACGCAGTATTTT; CDR3aa: CASSVTGGSDTQYF
abundance: once; d_gene: .; j_gene: TRBJ2-7; v_gene: TRBV20-1; CDR3nt: TGCAGTGCCACCTCTACAGGTCCGCAGTACTTC; CDR3aa: CSATSTGPQYF
abundance: .; d_gene: .; j_gene: TRBJ1-5; v_gene: TRBV19; CDR3nt: TGTGCCAGTCGGGTGACAGTATATAGCAATCAGCCCCAGCATTTT; CDR3aa: CASRVTVYSNQPQHF
abundance: .; d_gene: .; j_gene: TRBJ1-1; v_gene: TRBV27; CDR3nt: TGTGCCAGCAGTTGGACACCTCAAGCCCCGGGGGAAGCAGCTTTCTTT; CDR3aa: CASSWTPQAPGEAAFF
abundance: .; d_gene: .; j_gene: TRBJ1-5; v_gene: TRBV19; CDR3nt: TGTGCCGGATCGACAGGCCACCCAGAAAGCAATCAGCCCCAGCATTTT; CDR3aa: CAGSTGHPESNQPQHF
abundance: .; d_gene: TRBD2; j_gene: TRBJ2-5; v_gene: TRBV5-6; CDR3nt: TGTGCCAGCAGCTCCTATAGCGGGAGTCAGGGTATGACCCAGTACTTC; CDR3aa: CASSSYSGSQGMTQYF
abundance: .; d_gene: TRBD1; j_gene: TRBJ1-4; v_gene: TRBV7-8; CDR3nt: TGTGCCAGCAGCCTGACAGGGGGTAATGAAAAACTGTTTTTT; CDR3aa: CASSLTGGNEKLFF
abundance: .; d_gene: TRBD2; j_gene: TRBJ2-1; v_gene: TRBV5-1; CDR3nt: TGCGCCAGCAGCCCTCTAGCGGGAGGGCCGGGTAATGAGCAGTTCTTC; CDR3aa: CASSPLAGGPGNEQFF
abundance: .; d_gene: TRBD2; j_gene: TRBJ2-3; v_gene: TRBV7-3; CDR3nt: TGTGCCAGCAGCTCCCTTCATACTAGCGGGAGGAGTGGAGATACGCAGTATTTT; CDR3aa: CASSSLHTSGRSGDTQYF
abundance: .; d_gene: .; j_gene: TRBJ1-3; v_gene: TRBV28; CDR3nt: TGTGCCAGCAGGCCCGGGGGCTCTGGAAACACCATATATTTT; CDR3aa: CASRPGGSGNTIYF
abundance: once; d_gene: TRBD2; j_gene: TRBJ2-5; v_gene: TRBV2; CDR3nt: TGTGCCAGCAGTGAAATGGCGGGAGGGTCCGGGACCCAGTACTTC; CDR3aa: CASSEMAGGSGTQYF
abundance: .; d_gene: TRBD1; j_gene: TRBJ1-1; v_gene: TRBV9; CDR3nt: TGTGCCAGCAGCGCCCCCGTTGGCAGGGGGTCTTTAGATGACACTGAAGCTTTCTTT; CDR3aa: CASSAPVGRGSLDDTEAFF
abundance: .; d_gene: .; j_gene: TRBJ2-7; v_gene: TRBV5-1; CDR3nt: TGCGCCAGCAGCTTGGGGTCAGGCTACGAGCAGTACTTC; CDR3aa: CASSLGSGYEQYF
abundance: once; d_gene: .; j_gene: TRBJ2-2; v_gene: TRBV9; CDR3nt: TGTGCCAGCAGCGTAGTTGAAAGAGGGACCGGGGAGCTGTTTTTT; CDR3aa: CASSVVERGTGELFF
abundance: .; d_gene: TRBD2; j_gene: TRBJ2-7; v_gene: TRBV18; CDR3nt: TGTGCCAGCTCACAGACTAGCGGGAGCGTGAACGAGCAGTACTTC; CDR3aa: CASSQTSGSVNEQYF
abundance: once; d_gene: .; j_gene: TRBJ2-7; v_gene: TRBV21-1; CDR3nt: TGTGCCAGGATAAAGGGGGAGGGCGGGAGCTCCTACGAGCAGTACTTC; CDR3aa: CARIKGEGGSSYEQYF
abundance: .; d_gene: .; j_gene: TRBJ2-1; v_gene: TRBV4-1; CDR3nt: TGCGCCAGCCGTCCCGGGACAAACAATGAGCAGTTCTTC; CDR3aa: CASRPGTNNEQFF
abundance: .; d_gene: TRBD2; j_gene: TRBJ2-7; v_gene: TRBV14; CDR3nt: TGTGCCAGCAGCCAAGAAGGCGGGAGGCTATTCTACGAGCAGTACTTC; CDR3aa: CASSQEGGRLFYEQYF
abundance: .; d_gene: .; j_gene: TRBJ2-1; v_gene: TRBV5-1; CDR3nt: TGCGCCAGCAGTTCGCCCAGGGACTTCCCACGGATCTCCTACAATGAGCAGTTCTTC; CDR3aa: CASSSPRDFPRISYNEQFF
abundance: .; d_gene: TRBD1; j_gene: TRBJ1-2; v_gene: TRBV19; CDR3nt: TGTGCCAGTAGTTTTTCCGGGACAGGGGGTGACGGCTACACCTTC; CDR3aa: CASSFSGTGGDGYTF
abundance: .; d_gene: TRBD1; j_gene: TRBJ2-7; v_gene: TRBV5-1; CDR3nt: TGCGCCAGCAGCTGGACAGGGGGAGCGGGCGAGCAGTACTTC; CDR3aa: CASSWTGGAGEQYF
abundance: .; d_gene: TRBD1; j_gene: TRBJ2-6; v_gene: TRBV7-9; CDR3nt: TGTGCCAGCAGTTACGACAGGGTGGGCTCCGAGGCCAACGTCCTGACTTTC; CDR3aa: CASSYDRVGSEANVLTF
abundance: .; d_gene: .; j_gene: TRBJ2-7; v_gene: TRBV9; CDR3nt: TGTGCCAGCAGCGTAGTTGTAGCGGAACCCACCTACGAGCAGTACTTC; CDR3aa: CASSVVVAEPTYEQYF
abundance: .; d_gene: .; j_gene: TRBJ2-1; v_gene: TRBV5-5; CDR3nt: TGTGCCAGCACCCACCAGGGGAGCTCCTACAATGAGCAGTTCTTC; CDR3aa: CASTHQGSSYNEQFF
abundance: .; d_gene: TRBD2; j_gene: TRBJ2-7; v_gene: TRBV28; CDR3nt: TGTGCCAGCAGGGAGCACGGCCCTCTAGCGGGAGTGGACGAGCAGTACTTC; CDR3aa: CASREHGPLAGVDEQYF
abundance: .; d_gene: TRBD2; j_gene: TRBJ2-7; v_gene: TRBV2; CDR3nt: TGTGCCAGCAGTCTTCCTAGCGGGAGGGCCTACGAGCAGTACTTC; CDR3aa: CASSLPSGRAYEQYF
abundance: once; d_gene: TRBD1; j_gene: TRBJ2-7; v_gene: TRBV27; CDR3nt: TGTGCCAGCAGTTCCCCCGGGACAGGGGGCGGAGAGCAGTACTTC; CDR3aa: CASSSPGTGGGEQYF
abundance: .; d_gene: .; j_gene: TRBJ2-5; v_gene: TRBV4-1; CDR3nt: TGCGCCAGCAGCCAGAGCCGATCGGAGGGTATGACCCAGTACTTC; CDR3aa: CASSQSRSEGMTQYF
abundance: once; d_gene: TRBD1; j_gene: TRBJ1-1; v_gene: TRBV4-2; CDR3nt: TGTGCCAGCAGCCTCAGGACAGGGGCATACACTGAAGCTTTCTTT; CDR3aa: CASSLRTGAYTEAFF
abundance: .; d_gene: TRBD2; j_gene: TRBJ2-7; v_gene: TRBV13; CDR3nt: TGTGCCAGCAGCCAGGGGACTAGCGGCGAGCAGTACTTC; CDR3aa: CASSQGTSGEQYF
abundance: .; d_gene: TRBD1; j_gene: TRBJ2-1; v_gene: TRBV5-1; CDR3nt: TGCGCCAGCCGACCGGGCAGGGGGCTATACAATGAGCAGTTCTTC; CDR3aa: CASRPGRGLYNEQFF
abundance: .; d_gene: TRBD1; j_gene: TRBJ1-5; v_gene: TRBV19; CDR3nt: TGTGCCAGTAGTATCGACAGGGGGCAGGTTCAGCCCCAGCATTTT; CDR3aa: CASSIDRGQVQPQHF
abundance: .; d_gene: .; j_gene: TRBJ1-6; v_gene: TRBV9; CDR3nt: TGTGCCAGCAGCGTAGATCCAGGGACCTATAATTCACCCCTCCACTTT; CDR3aa: CASSVDPGTYNSPLHF
abundance: .; d_gene: .; j_gene: TRBJ1-6; v_gene: TRBV6-5; CDR3nt: TGTGCCAGCAGTAACAGGGTTTATTCACCCCTCCACTTT; CDR3aa: CASSNRVYSPLHF
abundance: .; d_gene: TRBD1; j_gene: TRBJ2-3; v_gene: TRBV2; CDR3nt: TGTGCCAGCAGTGAAGTCGGACAGGCCTTATCACGGGGCACAGATACGCAGTATTTT; CDR3aa: CASSEVGQALSRGTDTQYF
abundance: .; d_gene: TRBD1; j_gene: TRBJ1-2; v_gene: TRBV19; CDR3nt: TGTGCCACCCTGCCCCCGGGACAGGGATATGGCTACACCTTC; CDR3aa: CATLPPGQGYGYTF
abundance: .; d_gene: .; j_gene: TRBJ2-1; v_gene: TRBV5-1; CDR3nt: TGCGCCAGCAGCTTGGCCGTGGGGAGTCACAATGAGCAGTTCTTC; CDR3aa: CASSLAVGSHNEQFF